These 18 T cell receptor beta chains were sequenced from one sample in a study of regulatory T cells in long-lasting Graves disease. This sample's time point: newly diagnosed GD, antithyroid drugs for less than 3 months. After RNA was extracted from PBMCs, the TCR library was made from it. With iRepertoire HTBI primers and Arm-PCR of CDR3 regions, TCR beta libraries were built. MiXCR was run by TCRdb on the multiplex PCR reads, yielding one entry per CDR3 protein. The sample lists some 460,000 distinct CDR3 sequences; around 16% were seen once. This sample also belongs to another study, concerning T cells in Graves' hyperthyroidism and ophthalmopathy.

Material: peripheral blood mononuclear cells (PBMCs), obtained at new diagnosis, from a patient treated with antithyroid drugs. These receptors were taken from a man in his forties with Graves disease.

The sample holds many counts of this clonotype. CDR3 amino acids: CSVAQGSYEQYF. The CDR3 DNA reads as TGCAGCGTTGCTCAGGGTTCCTACGAGCAGTACTTC. The V call is TRBV29-1, the J call TRBJ2-7, with a possible D match to TRBD1 (5 bases). In germline, CDR1 is SQVTM, CDR2 ANQGSEA. The CDR3 length is 12 residues. Between the trimmed V and J ends, which lost 4 bases and 1 base, there was a span of 8 bases.

Many counts were recorded for this clonotype. The chain joins TRBV20-1 to TRBJ2-1, with unresolved D. Trimming pared 7 bases from V and 8 bases from J, leaving 21 bases between. Germline lookup yields CDR1 DFQATT and CDR2 SNEGSKA (reference sequence). The CDR3 has 14 amino acids. CDR3 in amino acids: CSVIPMVAGHEQFF. CDR3 sequence (DNA): TGCAGTGTCATCCCTATGGTAGCCGGGCATGAGCAGTTCTTC.

About this clonotype: One base away lies a much larger clone, so this may be a sequencing read error. The V and J genes are TRBV11-2 and TRBJ2-3; D tentatively fits TRBD1 or TRBD2 (5 bases each). The V gene's germline CDR1 is SGHAT and CDR2 FQNNGV. Trimming cost V 2 bases and J 2 bases, with 14 bases left between them. The CDR3 length is 16 residues. CDR3 residues: CASSLLPGRVTDTQYF. The DNA for the CDR3 is TGTGCCAGCAGCTTACTACCAGGGCGGGTCACAGATACGCAGTATTTT.

V and J are TRBV29-1 and TRBJ1-1; D uncertain. The CDR3 is 14 residues long. Deletions cut 4 bases from V and 0 bases from J, with 12 bases between. CDR1 is SQVTM, CDR2 ANQGSEA, per germline. The CDR3 here is CSVVGASMNTEAFF. The CDR3 DNA is TGCAGCGTTGTCGGCGCCTCAATGAACACTGAAGCTTTCTTT.

This clonotype was found many times. The genes are TRBV27 and TRBJ1-5, with D possibly TRBD1 on 5 matching bases. V gave up 9 bases and J gave up 6 bases, with 21 bases separating them. The CDR3 runs 15 residues. Germline CDR1 and CDR2: MNHEY and SMNVEV (reference sequence). Here the CDR3 reads CARGTGRGDGQPQHF. The CDR3 DNA reads TGTGCCAGGGGAACGGGTAGGGGCGATGGTCAGCCCCAGCATTTT.

V and J are TRBV16 and TRBJ2-1, with TRBD2 matching over 11 bases. The germline CDR1 and CDR2 sequences are KGHSY and FQNENV. There are 15 residues in the CDR3. V gave up 0 bases and J gave up 8 bases; unmatched junction bases: 3. The CDR3 DNA is TGTGCCAGCAGCCAATCAACTAGCGGGAGCCATGAGCAGTTCTTC. Its translation is CASSQSTSGSHEQFF.

The CDR3 protein is CASSEAKASGTGEQYF. The DNA of the CDR3 is TGTGCCAGCAGTGAAGCGAAGGCTAGCGGGACTGGCGAGCAGTACTTC. The chain has TRBV2 and TRBJ2-7; TRBD2 matches at 9 bases. This CDR3 contains 16 residues. With V trimmed by 0 bases and J by 6 bases, 9 bases remained unmatched. Germline CDR1 reads SNHLY; CDR2 reads FYNNEI.

This rearrangement joins TRBV27 to TRBJ2-3; D call uncertain. V shed 1 base and J shed 0 bases, with 5 bases lying between them. This CDR3 spans 14 amino acids. CDR1 is MNHEY, CDR2 SMNVEV, per germline (reference sequence). CDR3 bases: TGTGCCAGCAGTTTATTTCGGAGCACAGATACGCAGTATTTT. Amino acids: CASSLFRSTDTQYF.

This clonotype has at least ten counts. The J gene is TRBJ1-1, the V gene TRBV6-2 or TRBV6-3; D possibly corresponds to TRBD1 (6 bases). V was clipped by 6 bases and J by 9 bases, with 11 bases between them. CDR3 length: 11 residues. CDR1 is MNHEY and CDR2 is SVGEGT in the germline V gene. In DNA form, the CDR3 reads TGTGCCAGCAGAACCGACAGGAAAGCTTTCTTT. Encoded protein: CASRTDRKAFF.

This clonotype was counted only a few times. In nucleotides, the CDR3 is TGCGCCAGCAGCTTGGTAGAGGCAGATACGCAGTATTTT. This sequence encodes CASSLVEADTQYF. The genes are TRBV5-1 and TRBJ2-3; no definite D call. Trimming left V 0 bases short and J 4 bases short, with 6 bases between. This CDR3 spans 13 amino acids. Per germline, CDR1 SGHRS and CDR2 YFSETQ.

This clonotype has a handful of counts. This rearrangement joins TRBV19 to TRBJ2-3, with D possibly called TRBD1 or TRBD2 (5 bases each). The germline gives CDR1 LNHDA, CDR2 SQIVND (reference sequence). Trimming removed 5 bases from V and 2 bases from J, with 14 bases in between. CDR3 size: 15 residues. DNA for the CDR3: TGTGCCAGTAGTCCGGGACCGACTTACACAGATACGCAGTATTTT. It encodes CASSPGPTYTDTQYF.

This clonotype was seen many times. V usage is TRBV4-1 and J usage is TRBJ2-5; 10 bases agree with TRBD2. The CDR3 loop spans 14 amino acids. With V trimmed by 3 bases and J by 4 bases, 2 bases remained unmatched. Germline V gene lookup returns CDR1 MGHRA and CDR2 YSYEKL. This CDR3 is CASSQLAGVETQYF. The CDR3 coding sequence is TGCGCCAGCAGCCAGCTAGCGGGAGTAGAGACCCAGTACTTC.

This clonotype appeared a few times. The V call is TRBV20-1, the J call TRBJ2-2, with 11 positions matching TRBD2. CDR1 is DFQATT, CDR2 SNEGSKA, per germline (reference sequence). The CDR3 consists of 16 residues. J gave up 3 bases and V 2 bases, and 5 bases lay outside the gene matches. CDR3 region: CSARQLAGVHTGELFF. The CDR3 DNA sequence: TGCAGTGCTAGACAACTAGCGGGAGTTCACACCGGGGAGCTGTTTTTT.

The chain carries TRBV30 and TRBJ1-1; D might be TRBD1 (5 bases). The V gene lost 4 bases and the J gene lost 5 bases, with 17 bases spanning the gap. CDR3 length: 14 residues. The germline gives CDR1 GTSNPN, CDR2 SVGIG (reference sequence). Here the CDR3 reads CAWTRLTGETEAFF. CDR3 nucleotides: TGTGCCTGGACCCGACTCACGGGGGAAACTGAAGCTTTCTTT.

This clonotype has a count of ten or more. The chain links TRBV20-1 to TRBJ2-1; D call uncertain. Germline CDR1 and CDR2: DFQATT and SNEGSKA (reference sequence). CDR3 size: 14 residues. The ends were cut back, 6 bases at V and 8 bases at J, with 20 bases in the middle. The CDR3 bases are TGCAGTGCCATCCCTATGGTAGCCGGGCATGAGCAGTTCTTC. Its protein product is CSAIPMVAGHEQFF.

This clonotype appeared many times. The chain carries TRBV12-3 or TRBV12-4 and TRBJ1-2, with D possibly matching TRBD1 (5 bases). V lost 4 bases and J lost 8, with 11 bases in between. This CDR3 is 12 amino acids long. The CDR3 coding sequence is TGTGCCAGCAGTTCACCGAGGGGCGGCTACACCTTC. It codes for CASSSPRGGYTF.

This clonotype was recorded a few times. V usage is TRBV6-2 or TRBV6-3 and J usage is TRBJ2-1; 8 bases line up with TRBD2. Germline CDR1 is MNHEY and CDR2 is SVGEGT. The CDR3 has 16 amino acids. V dropped 2 bases and J dropped 9; count of bases not matched to a gene: 12. CDR3: CASSYRAGGPFLEQFF. The CDR3, as DNA: TGTGCCAGCAGTTACAGGGCGGGAGGTCCCTTTCTTGAGCAGTTCTTC.

This clonotype was seen many times. This chain links TRBV9 with TRBJ2-7; D is uncertain. The CDR3 has 14 residues. V was clipped by 0 bases and J by 2 bases, with 9 bases between them. Germline loops: CDR1 SGDLS, CDR2 YYNGEE. Here the CDR3 reads CASSVGQATYEQYF. The CDR3 DNA reads as TGTGCCAGCAGCGTAGGCCAGGCTACCTACGAGCAGTACTTC. The variable domain in full, completed from reference TRBV9 and TRBJ2-7, reads DSGVTQTPKHLITATGQRVTLRCSPRSGDLSVYWYQQSLDQGLQFLIQYYNGEERAKGNILERFSAQQFPDLHSELNLSSLELGDSALYFCASSVGQATYEQYFGPGTRLTVT.